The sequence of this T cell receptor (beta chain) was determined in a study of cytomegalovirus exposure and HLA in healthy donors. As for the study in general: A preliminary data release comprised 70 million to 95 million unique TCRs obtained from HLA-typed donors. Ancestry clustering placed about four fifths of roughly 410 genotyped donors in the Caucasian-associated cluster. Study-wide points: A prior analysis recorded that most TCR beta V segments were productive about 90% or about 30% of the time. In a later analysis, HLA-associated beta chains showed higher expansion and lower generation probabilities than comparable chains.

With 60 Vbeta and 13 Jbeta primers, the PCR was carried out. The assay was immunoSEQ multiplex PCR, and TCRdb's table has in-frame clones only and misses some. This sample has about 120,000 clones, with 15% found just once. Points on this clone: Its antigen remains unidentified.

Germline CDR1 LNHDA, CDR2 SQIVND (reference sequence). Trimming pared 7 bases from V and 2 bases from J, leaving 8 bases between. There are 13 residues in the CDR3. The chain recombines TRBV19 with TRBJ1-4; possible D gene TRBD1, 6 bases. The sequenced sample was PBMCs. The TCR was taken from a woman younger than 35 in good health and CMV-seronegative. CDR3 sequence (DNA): TGTGCCAGTATCCAGGGGACTAATGAAAAACTGTTTTTT. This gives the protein CASIQGTNEKLFF.